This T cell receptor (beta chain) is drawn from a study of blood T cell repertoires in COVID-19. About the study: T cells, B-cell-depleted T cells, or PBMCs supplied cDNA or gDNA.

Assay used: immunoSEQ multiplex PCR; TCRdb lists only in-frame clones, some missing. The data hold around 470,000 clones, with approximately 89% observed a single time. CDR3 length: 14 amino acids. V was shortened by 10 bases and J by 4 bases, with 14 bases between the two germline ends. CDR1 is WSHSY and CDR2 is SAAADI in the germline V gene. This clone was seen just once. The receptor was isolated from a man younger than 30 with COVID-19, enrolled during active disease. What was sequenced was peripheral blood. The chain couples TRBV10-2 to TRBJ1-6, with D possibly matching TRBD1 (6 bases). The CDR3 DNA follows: TGCGCCACAAGCGGACAGTCATATAATTCACCCCTCCACTTT. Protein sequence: CATSGQSYNSPLHF.